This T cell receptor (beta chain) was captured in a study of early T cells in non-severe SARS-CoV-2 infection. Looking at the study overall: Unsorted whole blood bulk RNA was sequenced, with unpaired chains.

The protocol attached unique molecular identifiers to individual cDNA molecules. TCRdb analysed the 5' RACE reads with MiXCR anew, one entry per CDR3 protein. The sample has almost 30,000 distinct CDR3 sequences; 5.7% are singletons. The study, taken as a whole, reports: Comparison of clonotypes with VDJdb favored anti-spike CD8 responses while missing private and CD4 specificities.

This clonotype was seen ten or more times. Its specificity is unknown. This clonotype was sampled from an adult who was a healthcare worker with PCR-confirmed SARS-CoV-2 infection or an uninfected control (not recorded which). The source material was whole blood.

In DNA, the CDR3 is TGTGCCAGCCTCTGCAATCAGCCCCAGCATTTT. As protein: CASLCNQPQHF. The rearrangement links TRBV2 to TRBJ1-5; D ambiguous. Germline values: CDR1 SNHLY, CDR2 FYNNEI. This CDR3 has 11 amino acids. Trimming shortened V by 8 bases and J by 2 bases, and 4 bases separated the two germline ends.